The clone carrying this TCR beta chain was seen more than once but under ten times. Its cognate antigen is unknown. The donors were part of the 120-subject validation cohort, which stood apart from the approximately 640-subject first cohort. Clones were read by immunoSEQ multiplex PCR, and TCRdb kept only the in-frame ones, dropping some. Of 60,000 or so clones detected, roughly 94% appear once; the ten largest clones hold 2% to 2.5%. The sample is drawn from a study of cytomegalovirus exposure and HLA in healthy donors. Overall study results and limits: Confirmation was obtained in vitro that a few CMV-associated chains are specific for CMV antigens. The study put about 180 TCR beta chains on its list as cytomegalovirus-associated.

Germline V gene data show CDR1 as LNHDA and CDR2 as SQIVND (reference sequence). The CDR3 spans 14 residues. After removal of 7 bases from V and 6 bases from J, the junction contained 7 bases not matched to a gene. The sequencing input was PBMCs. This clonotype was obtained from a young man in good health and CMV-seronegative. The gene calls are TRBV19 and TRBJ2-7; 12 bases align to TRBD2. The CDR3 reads CASTQLAGGSEQYF. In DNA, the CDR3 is TGTGCCAGTACTCAACTAGCGGGAGGTTCCGAGCAGTACTTC.